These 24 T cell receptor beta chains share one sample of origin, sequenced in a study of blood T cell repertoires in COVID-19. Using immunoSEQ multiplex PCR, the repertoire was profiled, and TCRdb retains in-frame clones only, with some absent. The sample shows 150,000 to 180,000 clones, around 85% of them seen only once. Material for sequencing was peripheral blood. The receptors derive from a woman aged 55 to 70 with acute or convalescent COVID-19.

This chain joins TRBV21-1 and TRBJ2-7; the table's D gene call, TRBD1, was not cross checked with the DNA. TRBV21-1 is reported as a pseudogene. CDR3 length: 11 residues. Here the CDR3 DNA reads TGTGCCAGTAGGGACACTGGCGAGCAGTACTTC. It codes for CASRDTGEQYF.

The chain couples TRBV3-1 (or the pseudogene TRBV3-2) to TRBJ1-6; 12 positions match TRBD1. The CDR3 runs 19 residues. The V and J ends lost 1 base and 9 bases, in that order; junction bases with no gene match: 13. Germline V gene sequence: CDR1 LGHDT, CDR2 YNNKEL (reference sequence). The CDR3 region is CASSQVPWDRGPVSSPLHF. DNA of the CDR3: TGTGCCAGCAGCCAAGTTCCTTGGGACAGGGGGCCAGTTAGTTCACCCCTCCACTTT.

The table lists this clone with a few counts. The CDR3: CASSFEGGGYTF. The DNA for the CDR3 is TGTGCCAGCAGCTTTGAAGGCGGTGGCTACACCTTC. V and J are TRBV7-8 and TRBJ1-2; D gene uncertain. Per germline, CDR1 SGHVS and CDR2 FQNEAQ. The CDR3 has 12 amino acids. Deletions cut 3 bases from V and 7 bases from J, with 9 bases between.

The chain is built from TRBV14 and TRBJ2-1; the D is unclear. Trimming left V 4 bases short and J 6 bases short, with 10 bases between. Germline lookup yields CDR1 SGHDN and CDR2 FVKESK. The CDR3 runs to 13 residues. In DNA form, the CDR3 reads TGTGCCAGCAGCCCGCAGGTGTTCAATGAGCAGTTCTTC. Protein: CASSPQVFNEQFF.

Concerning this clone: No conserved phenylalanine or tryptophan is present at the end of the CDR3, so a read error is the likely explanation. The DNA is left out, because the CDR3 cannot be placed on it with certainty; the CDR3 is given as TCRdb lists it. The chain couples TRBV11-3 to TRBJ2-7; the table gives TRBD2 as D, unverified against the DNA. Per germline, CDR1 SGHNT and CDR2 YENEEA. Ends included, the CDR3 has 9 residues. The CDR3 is CASSKTGGG.

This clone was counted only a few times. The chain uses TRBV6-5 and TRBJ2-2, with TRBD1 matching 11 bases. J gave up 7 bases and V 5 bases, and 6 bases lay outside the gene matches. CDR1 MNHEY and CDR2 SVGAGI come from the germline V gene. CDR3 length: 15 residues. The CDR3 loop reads CASSRTGGAGGELFF. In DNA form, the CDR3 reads TGTGCCAGCAGTAGGACAGGGGGCGCGGGCGGGGAGCTGTTTTTT.

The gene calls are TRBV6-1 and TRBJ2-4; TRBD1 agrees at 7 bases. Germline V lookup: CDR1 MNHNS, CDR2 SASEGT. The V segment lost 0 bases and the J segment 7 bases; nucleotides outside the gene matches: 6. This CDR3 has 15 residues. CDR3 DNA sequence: TGTGCCAGCAGTGAAGCCTCTTTCAGGGGGAACATTCAGTACTTC. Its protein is CASSEASFRGNIQYF.

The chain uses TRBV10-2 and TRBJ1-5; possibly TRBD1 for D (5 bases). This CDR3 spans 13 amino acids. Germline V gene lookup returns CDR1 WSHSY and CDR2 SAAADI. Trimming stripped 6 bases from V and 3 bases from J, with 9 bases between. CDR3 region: CASRDSSNQPQHF. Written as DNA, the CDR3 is TGCGCCAGCAGAGACAGTTCCAATCAGCCCCAGCATTTT.

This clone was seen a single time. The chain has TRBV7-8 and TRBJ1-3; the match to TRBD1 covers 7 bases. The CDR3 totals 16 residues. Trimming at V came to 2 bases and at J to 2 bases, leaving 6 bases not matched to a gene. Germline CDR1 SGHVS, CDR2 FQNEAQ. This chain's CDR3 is CASSLNIQGAGNTIYF. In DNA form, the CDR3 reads TGTGCCAGCAGCTTAAATATCCAGGGGGCTGGAAACACCATATATTTT.

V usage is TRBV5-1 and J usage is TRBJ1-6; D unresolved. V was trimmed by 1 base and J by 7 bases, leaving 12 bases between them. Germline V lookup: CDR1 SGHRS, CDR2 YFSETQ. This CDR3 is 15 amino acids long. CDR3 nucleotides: TGCGCCAGCAGCTTGATCCCGGTTTCGAATTCACCCCTCCACTTT. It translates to CASSLIPVSNSPLHF.

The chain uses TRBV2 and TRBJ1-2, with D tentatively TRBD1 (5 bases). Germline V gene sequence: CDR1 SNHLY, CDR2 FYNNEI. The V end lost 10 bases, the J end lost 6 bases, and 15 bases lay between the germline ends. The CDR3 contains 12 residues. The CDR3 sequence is CAKGLRVDGYTF. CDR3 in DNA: TGTGCCAAGGGCCTCAGGGTTGATGGCTACACCTTC.

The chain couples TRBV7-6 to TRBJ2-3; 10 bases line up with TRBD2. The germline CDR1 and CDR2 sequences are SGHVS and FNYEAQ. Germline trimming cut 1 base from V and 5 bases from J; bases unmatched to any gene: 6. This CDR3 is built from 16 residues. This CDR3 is CASSLGASGGIDTQYF. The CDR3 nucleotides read TGTGCCAGCAGCTTAGGGGCTAGCGGGGGTATAGATACGCAGTATTTT.

CDR3: CASTTGGNGYTF. The CDR3 DNA reads TGTGCCAGCACAACGGGGGGGAATGGCTACACCTTC. This rearrangement joins TRBV28 to TRBJ1-2; weak D call: TRBD1 (5 bases). V gave up 7 bases and J gave up 6 bases, with 12 bases separating them. Germline V gene data show CDR1 as MDHEN and CDR2 as SYDVKM. This CDR3 spans 12 amino acids.

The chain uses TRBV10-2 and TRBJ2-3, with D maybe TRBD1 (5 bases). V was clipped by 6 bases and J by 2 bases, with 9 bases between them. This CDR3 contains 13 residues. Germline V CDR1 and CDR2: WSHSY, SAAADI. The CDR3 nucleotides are TGCGCCAGCAGCCAGGGAATCACAGATACGCAGTATTTT. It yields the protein CASSQGITDTQYF.

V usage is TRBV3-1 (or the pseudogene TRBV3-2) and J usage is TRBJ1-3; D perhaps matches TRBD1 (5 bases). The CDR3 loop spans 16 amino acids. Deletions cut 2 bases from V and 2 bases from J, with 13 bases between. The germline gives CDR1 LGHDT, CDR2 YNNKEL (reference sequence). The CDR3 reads CASSQWVIRAGNTIYF. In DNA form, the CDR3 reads TGTGCCAGCAGCCAATGGGTTATCAGGGCTGGAAACACCATATATTTT.

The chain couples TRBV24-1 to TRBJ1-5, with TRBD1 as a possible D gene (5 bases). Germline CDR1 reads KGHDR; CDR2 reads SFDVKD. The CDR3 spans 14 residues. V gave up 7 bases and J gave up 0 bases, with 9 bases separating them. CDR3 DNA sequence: TGTGCCACCAGCACCGACAGTAGCAATCAGCCCCAGCATTTT. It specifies CATSTDSSNQPQHF.

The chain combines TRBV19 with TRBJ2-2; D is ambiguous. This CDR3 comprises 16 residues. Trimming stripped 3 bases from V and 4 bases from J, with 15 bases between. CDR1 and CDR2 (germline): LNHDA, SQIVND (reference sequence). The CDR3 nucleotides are TGTGCCAGTAGTATTTTACGGGTGCGGTCCACCGGGGAGCTGTTTTTT. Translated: CASSILRVRSTGELFF.

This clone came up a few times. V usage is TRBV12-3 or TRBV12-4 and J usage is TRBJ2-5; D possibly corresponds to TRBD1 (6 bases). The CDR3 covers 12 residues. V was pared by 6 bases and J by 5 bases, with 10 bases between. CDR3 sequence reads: CASSRRGETQYF. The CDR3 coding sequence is TGTGCCAGCAGCCGTAGGGGGGAGACCCAGTACTTC.

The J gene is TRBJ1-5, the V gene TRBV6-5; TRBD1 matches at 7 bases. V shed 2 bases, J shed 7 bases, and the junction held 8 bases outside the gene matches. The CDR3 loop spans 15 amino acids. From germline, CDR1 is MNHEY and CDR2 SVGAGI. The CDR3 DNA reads TGTGCCAGCAGTTACACCACAGGGGTGGACCAGCCCCAGCATTTT. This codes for CASSYTTGVDQPQHF.

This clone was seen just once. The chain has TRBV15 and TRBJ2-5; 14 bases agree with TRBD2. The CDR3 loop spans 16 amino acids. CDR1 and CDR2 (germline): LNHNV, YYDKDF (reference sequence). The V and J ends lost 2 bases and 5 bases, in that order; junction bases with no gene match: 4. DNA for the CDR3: TGTGCCACCAGCAGAACGACTAGCGGGGGGGTTGAGACCCAGTACTTC. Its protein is CATSRTTSGGVETQYF.

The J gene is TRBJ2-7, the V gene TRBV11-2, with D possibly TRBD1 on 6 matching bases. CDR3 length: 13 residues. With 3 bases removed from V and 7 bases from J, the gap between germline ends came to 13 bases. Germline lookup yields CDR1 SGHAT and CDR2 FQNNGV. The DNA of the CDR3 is TGTGCCAGCAGCTTTGGGAACAGGGCGGAGCAGTACTTC. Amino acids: CASSFGNRAEQYF.

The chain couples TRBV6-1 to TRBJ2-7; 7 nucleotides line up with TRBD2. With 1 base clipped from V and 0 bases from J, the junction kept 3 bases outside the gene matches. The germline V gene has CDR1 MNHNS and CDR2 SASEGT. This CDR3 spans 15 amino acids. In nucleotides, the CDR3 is TGTGCCAGCAGTGAAGTGCGGGGGTACTCCTACGAGCAGTACTTC. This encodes CASSEVRGYSYEQYF.

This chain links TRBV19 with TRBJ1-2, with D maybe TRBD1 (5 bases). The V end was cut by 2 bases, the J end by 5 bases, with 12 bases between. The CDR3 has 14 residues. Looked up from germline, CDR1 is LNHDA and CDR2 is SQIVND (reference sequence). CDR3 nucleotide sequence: TGTGCCAGTAGTATAATTCCAGGGCCGTATGGCTACACCTTC. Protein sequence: CASSIIPGPYGYTF. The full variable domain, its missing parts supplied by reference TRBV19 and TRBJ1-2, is DGGITQSPKYLFRKEGQNVTLSCEQNLNHDAMYWYRQDPGQGLRLIYYSQIVNDFQKGDIAEGYSVSREKKESFPLTVTSAQKNPTAFYLCASSIIPGPYGYTFGSGTRLTVV.

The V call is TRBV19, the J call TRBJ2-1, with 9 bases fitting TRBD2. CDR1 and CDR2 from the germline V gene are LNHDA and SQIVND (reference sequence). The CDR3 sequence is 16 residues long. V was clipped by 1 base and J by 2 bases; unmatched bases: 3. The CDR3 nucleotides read TGTGCCAGTAGTATAGCCCGCGGGGGGGCCTACAATGAGCAGTTCTTC. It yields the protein CASSIARGGAYNEQFF.